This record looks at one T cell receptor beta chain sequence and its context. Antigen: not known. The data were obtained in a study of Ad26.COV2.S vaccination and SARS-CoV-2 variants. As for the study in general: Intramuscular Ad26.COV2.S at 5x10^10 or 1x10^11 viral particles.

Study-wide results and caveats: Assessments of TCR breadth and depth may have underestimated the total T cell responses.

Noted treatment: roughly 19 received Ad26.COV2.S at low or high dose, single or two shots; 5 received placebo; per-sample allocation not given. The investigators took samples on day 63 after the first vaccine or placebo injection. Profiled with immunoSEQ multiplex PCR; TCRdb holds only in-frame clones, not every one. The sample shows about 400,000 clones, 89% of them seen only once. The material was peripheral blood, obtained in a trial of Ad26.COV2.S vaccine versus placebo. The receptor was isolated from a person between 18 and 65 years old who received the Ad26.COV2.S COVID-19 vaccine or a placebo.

The CDR3 bases are TGTGCCAGCAGCTTAGATCGGACAGTGTGGAATGAGCAGTTCTTC. Translating gives CASSLDRTVWNEQFF. This sequence joins TRBV11-3 and TRBJ2-1; D might be TRBD1 (6 bases). V was cut by 0 bases and J by 7 bases, with 13 bases left in between. Germline CDR1 and CDR2: SGHNT and YENEEA. This CDR3 is 15 amino acids long.